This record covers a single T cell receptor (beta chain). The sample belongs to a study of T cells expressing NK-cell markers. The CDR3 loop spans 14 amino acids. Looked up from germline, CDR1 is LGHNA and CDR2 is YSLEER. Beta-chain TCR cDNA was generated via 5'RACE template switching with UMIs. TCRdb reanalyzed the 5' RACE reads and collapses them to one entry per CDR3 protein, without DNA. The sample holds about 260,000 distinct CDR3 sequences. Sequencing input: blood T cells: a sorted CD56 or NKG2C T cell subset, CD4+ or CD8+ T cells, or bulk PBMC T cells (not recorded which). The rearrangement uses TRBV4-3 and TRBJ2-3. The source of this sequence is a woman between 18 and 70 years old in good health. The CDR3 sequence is CASSQEPGSDTQYF.